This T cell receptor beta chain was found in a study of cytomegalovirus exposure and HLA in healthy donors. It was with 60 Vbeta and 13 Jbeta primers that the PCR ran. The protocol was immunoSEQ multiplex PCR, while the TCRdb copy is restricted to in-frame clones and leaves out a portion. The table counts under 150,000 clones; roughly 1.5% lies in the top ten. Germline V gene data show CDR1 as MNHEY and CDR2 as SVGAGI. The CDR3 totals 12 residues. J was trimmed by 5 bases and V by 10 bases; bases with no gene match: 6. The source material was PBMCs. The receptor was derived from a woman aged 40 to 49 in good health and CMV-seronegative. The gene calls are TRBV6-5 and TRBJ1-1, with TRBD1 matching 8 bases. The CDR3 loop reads CATTGQATEAFF. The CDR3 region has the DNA TGTGCCACCACGGGACAGGCTACTGAAGCTTTCTTT.